This T cell receptor beta chain is from a study of T cells in Graves' hyperthyroidism and ophthalmopathy. At the level of the study: Upon initial diagnosis and before any treatment, peripheral blood was collected. Study-wide results and limits: Most expanded thyroid clonotypes above 0.001 recurred in blood. Median prediction lead before ophthalmopathy onset was 5 to 7.5 months with the model.

From RNA transcripts, TCR beta CDR3 regions were amplified. TCR CDR3 regions were first amplified by RT-PCR with HTBI primers. TCRdb re-analysed the multiplex PCR reads in MiXCR, keeping a single row per CDR3 protein. The sample carries fewer than 400,000 distinct CDR3 sequences, approximately 25% recorded once. This CDR3 spans 15 amino acids. Germline loops: CDR1 SGHRS, CDR2 YFSETQ. Trimming removed 4 bases at V and 6 bases at J, with 16 bases between. Diagnosis relied on clinical symptoms, serum thyroxine and TRAb, thyroid ultrasound and orbital computed tomography. A note on this clonotype: Antigen: not known.

The TCR was taken from a man between 45 and 60 years old with Graves' hyperthyroidism. V and J are TRBV5-1 and TRBJ2-2; D perhaps matches TRBD2 (6 bases). Input material: blood. CDR3 in amino acids: CASSMEGLGAGELFF. The CDR3 DNA is TGCGCCAGCAGCATGGAGGGCCTAGGCGCCGGGGAGCTGTTTTTT.